This TCR beta chain came from a study of T cells after yellow fever vaccination. Study findings and constraints: The secondary response was weaker, and its peak arrived faster, on day 5 versus 15. After the booster, 95% to 98% of CD4 and roughly nine tenths of CD8 primary-response clones were re-detected.

The authors made TCR cDNA by 5'RACE template switching, adding a universal primer site and UMIs. One entry per CDR3 protein results from TCRdb running MiXCR on the 5' RACE reads. The table includes 150,000 or so distinct CDR3 sequences, under 8% detected once. This clonotype was picked up one time. Its antigen is as yet unknown. V shed 3 bases and J shed 1 base, with 6 bases lying between them. The CDR3 contains 14 residues. Looked up from germline, CDR1 is LGHDT and CDR2 is YNNKEL (reference sequence). The sequencing here drew on CD4+ T cells sorted from PBMCs, taken 10 days after the yellow fever booster vaccination. J is TRBJ2-2 and V is TRBV3-1; D is uncertain. The source of this sequence is a man between 25 and 39 years old who received the YFV17D yellow fever vaccine. CDR3 DNA sequence: TGTGCCAGCAGCCAGGGATGGAACACCGGGGAGCTGTTTTTT. It translates to CASSQGWNTGELFF.